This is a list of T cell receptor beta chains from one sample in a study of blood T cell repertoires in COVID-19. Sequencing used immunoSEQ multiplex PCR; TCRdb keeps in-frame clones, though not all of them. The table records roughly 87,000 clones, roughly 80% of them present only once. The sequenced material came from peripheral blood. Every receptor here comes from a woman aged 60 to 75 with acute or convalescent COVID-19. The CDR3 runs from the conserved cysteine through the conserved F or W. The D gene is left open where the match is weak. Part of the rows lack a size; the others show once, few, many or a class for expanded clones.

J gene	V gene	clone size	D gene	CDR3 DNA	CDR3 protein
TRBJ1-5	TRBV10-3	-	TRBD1	TGTGCCATCAGCAAGACAGGGGATCAGCCCCAGCATTTT	CAISKTGDQPQHF
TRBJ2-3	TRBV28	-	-	TGTGCCAGCAGTGATAGAGATACGCAGTATTTT	CASSDRDTQYF
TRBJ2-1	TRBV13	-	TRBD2	TGTGCCAGCAGCGGTCGGGAGGATTCCTACAATGAGCAGTTCTTC	CASSGREDSYNEQFF
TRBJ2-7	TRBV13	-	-	TGTGCCAGCAGCTTAGTACGCCTCCAGGAGCAGTACTTC	CASSLVRLQEQYF
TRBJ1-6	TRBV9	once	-	TGTGCCAGCAGCCCATACGGGAACTATAATTCACCCCTCCACTTT	CASSPYGNYNSPLHF
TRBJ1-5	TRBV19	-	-	TGTGCCAGTAGTATAGGGCAGGGCAGGGGATCCGTCCAGCCCCAGCATTTT	CASSIGQGRGSVQPQHF
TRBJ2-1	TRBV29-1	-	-	TGCAGCGTTGAGCCTAACTCCCAACTCCCGGATGAGCAGTTCTTC	CSVEPNSQLPDEQFF
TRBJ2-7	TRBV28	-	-	TGTGCCAGCAGGGAAACAGGGACCCAAACGGGTATGATAGACGAGCAGTACTTC	CASRETGTQTGMIDEQYF
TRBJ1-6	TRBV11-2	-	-	TGTGCCAGCAGCCTACTTGGAGACTCACCCCTCCACTTT	CASSLLGDSPLHF
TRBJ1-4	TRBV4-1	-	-	TGCGCCAGCAGCCGGGGAGGGATTAATGAGAAACTGTTTTTT	CASSRGGINEKLFF
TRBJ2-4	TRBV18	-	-	TGTGCCAGCTCACTCCCAGAGGACATTCAGTACTTC	CASSLPEDIQYF
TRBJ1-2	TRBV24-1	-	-	TGTGCCACCAGTGATTTCCGAGGTGGCTACACCTTC	CATSDFRGGYTF
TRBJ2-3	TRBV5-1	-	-	TGCGCCAGCAGCGATCAGGGGACAGATACGCAGTATTTT	CASSDQGTDTQYF
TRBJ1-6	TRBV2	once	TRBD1	TGTGCCAGCAGTGACCGGGGGGGGACAGGGCCATCACCCCTCCACTTT	CASSDRGGTGPSPLHF
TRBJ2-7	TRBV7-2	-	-	TGTGCCAGCAGCTTAGATTCATTCCCCTACGAGCAGTACTTC	CASSLDSFPYEQYF
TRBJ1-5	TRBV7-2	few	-	TGTGCCAGCAGCTTAGAGAGGGGCAATCAGCCCCAGCATTTT	CASSLERGNQPQHF
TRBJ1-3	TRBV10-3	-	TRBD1	TGTGCCATCAGTGAGCGGAATCCGGGACAGGCTCTCTCTGGAAACACCATATATTTT	CAISERNPGQALSGNTIYF
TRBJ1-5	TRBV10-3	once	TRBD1	TGTGCCATCAGTACAGCGGACAGGGGAGGACAGCCCCAGCATTTT	CAISTADRGGQPQHF
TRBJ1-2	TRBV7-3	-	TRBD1	TGTGCCAGCAGTCCGGGACAGAACTATGGCTACACCTTC	CASSPGQNYGYTF
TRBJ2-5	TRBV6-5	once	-	TGTGCCAGCAGTCGCTCGGCCCAGGGAGAGACCCAGTACTTC	CASSRSAQGETQYF
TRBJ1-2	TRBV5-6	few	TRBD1	TGTGCCAGCAGCTTACAGGGACAGGGGGTATATGGCTACACCTTC	CASSLQGQGVYGYTF
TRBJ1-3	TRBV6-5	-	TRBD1	TGTGCCAGCAAAGCAGGGGGCTCTGGAAACACCATATATTTT	CASKAGGSGNTIYF
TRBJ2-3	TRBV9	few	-	TGTGCCAGCAGCCTATTAACAGGGAGCACAGATACGCAGTATTTT	CASSLLTGSTDTQYF
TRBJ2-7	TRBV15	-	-	TGTGCCACCAGCAGGGCTTGGGGGCCGGTCGAGCAGTACTTC	CATSRAWGPVEQYF
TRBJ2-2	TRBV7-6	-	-	TGTGCCAGCAGCCTATCTCACCCCGGGGAGCTGTTTTTT	CASSLSHPGELFF
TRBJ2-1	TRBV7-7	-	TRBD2	TGTGCTAGCAGCTTAGAAGGAGCGGGGGGGTCTGAGCAGTTCTTC	CASSLEGAGGSEQFF
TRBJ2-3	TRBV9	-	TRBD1	TGTGCCAGCAGCTCCCCTAAAACGGACAGGGGGCAGAATACGCAGTATTTT	CASSSPKTDRGQNTQYF
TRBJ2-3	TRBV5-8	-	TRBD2	TGTGCCAGTCGCCGGGGGGGCCCGGGAGATACGCAGTATTTT	CASRRGGPGDTQYF
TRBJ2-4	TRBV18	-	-	TGTGCCAGCTCACCAGTGGGCAGATTAGCCAAAAACATTCAGTACTTC	CASSPVGRLAKNIQYF
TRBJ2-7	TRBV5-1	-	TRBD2	TGCGCCAGCAGAACACTTGGACTAGAGTCTGACGAGCAGTACTTC	CASRTLGLESDEQYF
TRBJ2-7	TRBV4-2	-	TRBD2	TGTGCCAGCAGCCAAGCGGGGGGAACCTACGAGCAGTACTTC	CASSQAGGTYEQYF
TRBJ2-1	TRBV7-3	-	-	TGTGCCAGCAGCACTAGTGTCGAGGGTACGAATGAGCAGTTCTTC	CASSTSVEGTNEQFF
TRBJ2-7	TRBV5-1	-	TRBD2	TGCGCCAGCAGGCTGGCTAGCGGGGATCCGCCCTACGAGCAGTACTTC	CASRLASGDPPYEQYF
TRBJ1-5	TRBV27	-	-	TGTGCCAGCAGTTTAGGACATAACCTCAATCAGCCCCAGCATTTT	CASSLGHNLNQPQHF
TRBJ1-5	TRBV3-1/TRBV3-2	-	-	TGTGCCAGCAGCCAAGATGTGGGGGGGCGACAGCCCCAGCATTTT	CASSQDVGGRQPQHF
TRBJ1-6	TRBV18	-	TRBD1	TGTGCCAGCTCACCGACAGGGGTTGATTCACCCCTCCACTTT	CASSPTGVDSPLHF
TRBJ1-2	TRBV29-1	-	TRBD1	TGCAGCGTTTATCCGGGACAGGGGCTTTCAGCTAACTATGGCTACACCTTC	CSVYPGQGLSANYGYTF
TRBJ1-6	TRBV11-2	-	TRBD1	TGTGCCAGCAGCTTAGCAGGGGGGTACTCACCCCTCCACTTT	CASSLAGGYSPLHF
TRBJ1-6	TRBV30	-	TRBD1	TGTGCCTGGAGCACCAAGGGACAGGGGGGTACCTATAATTCACCCCTCCACTTT	CAWSTKGQGGTYNSPLHF
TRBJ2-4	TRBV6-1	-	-	TGTGCCAGCAGTGCTACCGGGACAACGGGCGAAACGAATCAGTACTTC	CASSATGTTGETNQYF
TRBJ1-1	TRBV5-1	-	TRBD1	TGCGCCAGCAGCTGGGGACAGACCATGAACACTGAAGCTTTCTTT	CASSWGQTMNTEAFF
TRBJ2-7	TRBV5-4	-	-	TGTGCCAGCAGCTTGGCCCCTACCTACGAGCAGTACTTC	CASSLAPTYEQYF
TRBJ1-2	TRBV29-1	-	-	TGCAGCGTTGTTGAAGGGGGCTATGGCTACACCTTC	CSVVEGGYGYTF
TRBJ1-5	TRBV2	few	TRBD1	TGTGCCAGCAACCTAGACAGGGGAAATCAGCCCCAGCATTTT	CASNLDRGNQPQHF
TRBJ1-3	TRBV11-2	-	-	TGTGCCAGCAGCCAGGGGTCTGGAAACACCATATATTTT	CASSQGSGNTIYF
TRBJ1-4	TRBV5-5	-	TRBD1	TGTGCCAGCAGCTTTCAGGGGGCGGGGGAAAAACTGTTTTTT	CASSFQGAGEKLFF
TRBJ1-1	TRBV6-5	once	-	TGTGCCAGCAGTTACGCGGAGATGAACACTGAAGCTTTCTTT	CASSYAEMNTEAFF
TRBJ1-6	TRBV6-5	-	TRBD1	TGTGCCAGCAGACGGACAGGGTTTTCACCCCTCCACTTT	CASRRTGFSPLHF
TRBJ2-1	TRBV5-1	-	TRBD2	TGCGCCAGCAGTATGCTGACTAGCGGGGTATACAATGAGCAGTTCTTC	CASSMLTSGVYNEQFF
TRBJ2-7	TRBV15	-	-	TGTGCCACCAGCATCCTACGGACAGCCTTCTACGAGCAGTACTTC	CATSILRTAFYEQYF
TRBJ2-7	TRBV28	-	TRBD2	TGTGCCAGCAGCCCCGCGGGGGGGCAAGGCCCCTACGAGCAGTACTTC	CASSPAGGQGPYEQYF
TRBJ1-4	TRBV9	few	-	TGTGCCAGCAGCGGCGGATACTCCGGGGAAAAACTGTTTTTT	CASSGGYSGEKLFF
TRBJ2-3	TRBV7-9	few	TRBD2	TGTGCCAGCAGCGACGGGACTAGCCTCACAGATACGCAGTATTTT	CASSDGTSLTDTQYF
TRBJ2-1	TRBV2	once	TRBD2	TGTGCCAGTTCTAGCGGGGGAAATGAGCAGTTCTTC	CASSSGGNEQFF
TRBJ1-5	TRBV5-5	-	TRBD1	TGTGCCAGCAGCCCGGACAGGGGACAGCCCCAGCATTTT	CASSPDRGQPQHF
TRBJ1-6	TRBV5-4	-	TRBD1	TGTGCCAGCAGCCAAAACAGGGGCCTCAGCTCCTATAATTCACCCCTCCACTTT	CASSQNRGLSSYNSPLHF
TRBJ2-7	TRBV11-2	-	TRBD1	TGTGCCAGCAGCCTCAGGACAGGGGGCTTCTACGAGCAGTACTTC	CASSLRTGGFYEQYF
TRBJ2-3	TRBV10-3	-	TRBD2	TGTGCCATCACTCCCGGCGGATTAGCGGGGCGACACACAGATACGCAGTATTTT	CAITPGGLAGRHTDTQYF
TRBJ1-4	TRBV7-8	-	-	TGTGCCAGCAGCTTATGGGCAACAACTAATGAAAAACTGTTTTTT	CASSLWATTNEKLFF
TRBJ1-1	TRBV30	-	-	TGTGCCTGGAGTGTAACGGCCGAGACTGCTTTCTTT	CAWSVTAETAFF